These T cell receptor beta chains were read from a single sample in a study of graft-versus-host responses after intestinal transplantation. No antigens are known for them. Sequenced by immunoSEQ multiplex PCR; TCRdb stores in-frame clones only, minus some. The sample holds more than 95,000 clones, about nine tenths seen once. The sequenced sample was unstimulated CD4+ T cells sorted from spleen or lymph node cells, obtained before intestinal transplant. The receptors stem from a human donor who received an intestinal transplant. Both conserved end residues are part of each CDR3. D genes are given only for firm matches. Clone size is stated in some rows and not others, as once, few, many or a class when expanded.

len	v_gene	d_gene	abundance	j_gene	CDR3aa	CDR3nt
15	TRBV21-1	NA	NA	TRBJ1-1	CASSKALGGTTEAFF	TGTGCCAGCAGCAAAGCGCTAGGGGGCACCACTGAAGCTTTCTTT
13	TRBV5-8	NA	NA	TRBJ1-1	CASSKQANTEAFF	TGTGCCAGCAGCAAACAGGCGAACACTGAAGCTTTCTTT
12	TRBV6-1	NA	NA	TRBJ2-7	CASSEVGDEQYF	TGTGCCAGCAGTGAAGTCGGGGACGAGCAGTACTTC
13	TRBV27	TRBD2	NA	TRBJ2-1	CASSFLAGNEQFF	TGTGCCAGCAGTTTTCTAGCGGGCAATGAGCAGTTCTTC
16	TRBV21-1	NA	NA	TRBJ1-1	CASSKGPTRGETEAFF	TGTGCCAGCAGCAAAGGACCCACCAGGGGGGAGACTGAAGCTTTCTTT
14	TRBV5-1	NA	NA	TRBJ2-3	CASSRNVGTDTQYF	TGCGCCAGCAGCCGTAACGTAGGCACAGATACGCAGTATTTT
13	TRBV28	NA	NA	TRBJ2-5	CASSLGLQETQYF	TGTGCCAGCAGTTTAGGGCTTCAAGAGACCCAGTACTTC
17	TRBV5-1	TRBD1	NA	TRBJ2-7	CASSLPDRVSGAYEQYF	TGCGCCAGCAGCTTGCCGGACAGGGTATCGGGGGCCTACGAGCAGTACTTC
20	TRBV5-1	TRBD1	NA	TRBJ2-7	CASSLAVGRPTGSSSYEQYF	TGCGCCAGCAGCTTGGCCGTGGGGAGACCGACAGGGTCCAGCTCCTACGAGCAGTACTTC
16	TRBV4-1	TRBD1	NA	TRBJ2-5	CASSQHPTGSQETQYF	TGCGCCAGCAGCCAACACCCGACAGGGTCACAAGAGACCCAGTACTTC
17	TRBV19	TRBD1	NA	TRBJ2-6	CASSIGTGGSGANVLTF	TGTGCCAGTAGTATCGGGACAGGGGGCTCTGGGGCCAACGTCCTGACTTTC
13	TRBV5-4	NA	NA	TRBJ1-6	CASSLRGRGPLHF	TGTGCCAGCAGCCTGAGGGGGAGAGGACCCCTCCACTTT
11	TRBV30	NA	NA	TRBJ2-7	CAWINTYEQYF	TGTGCCTGGATAAATACCTACGAGCAGTACTTC
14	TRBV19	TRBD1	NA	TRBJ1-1	CASSRQGGDTEAFF	TGTGCCAGTAGTCGACAGGGCGGGGACACTGAAGCTTTCTTT
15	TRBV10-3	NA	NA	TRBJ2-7	CAISEGLGPLAEQYF	TGTGCCATCAGTGAGGGTCTGGGCCCCTTGGCCGAGCAGTACTTC
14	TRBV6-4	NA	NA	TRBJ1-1	CASRRDTMNTEAFF	TGTGCCAGCAGGAGGGACACAATGAACACTGAAGCTTTCTTT
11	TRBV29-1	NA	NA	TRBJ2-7	CSVGEEAVQYF	TGCAGCGTTGGTGAGGAAGCCGTCCAGTACTTC
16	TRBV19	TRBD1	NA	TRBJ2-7	CASTPSGTGGRHEQYF	TGTGCCAGTACCCCAAGCGGGACAGGGGGCCGACACGAGCAGTACTTC
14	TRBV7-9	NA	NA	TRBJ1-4	CASSGSGTNEKLFF	TGTGCCAGCAGCGGGAGTGGAACTAATGAAAAACTGTTTTTT
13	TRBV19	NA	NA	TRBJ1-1	CASTVTADTEAFF	TGTGCCAGTACCGTCACAGCGGACACTGAAGCTTTCTTT
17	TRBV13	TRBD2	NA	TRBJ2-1	CASSQMWRTSGRVEQFF	TGTGCCAGCAGCCAAATGTGGAGGACTAGCGGGAGGGTTGAGCAGTTCTTC
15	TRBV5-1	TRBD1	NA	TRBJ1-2	CASSLQPGGNYGYTF	TGCGCCAGCAGCTTGCAACCAGGGGGCAACTATGGCTACACCTTC
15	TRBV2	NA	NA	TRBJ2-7	CASSESRSSSYEQYF	TGTGCCAGCAGTGAGTCCAGGTCGAGCTCCTACGAGCAGTACTTC
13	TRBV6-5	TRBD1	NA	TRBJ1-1	CASRPQGRTEAFF	TGTGCCAGCAGGCCACAGGGGAGGACTGAAGCTTTCTTT
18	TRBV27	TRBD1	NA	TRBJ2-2	CASSFSPRDRGNTGELFF	TGTGCCAGCAGTTTCTCACCCCGGGACAGGGGGAACACCGGGGAGCTGTTTTTT
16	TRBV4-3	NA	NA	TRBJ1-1	CASSQVLRGMSTEAFF	TGCGCCAGCAGCCAGGTCCTCCGCGGTATGAGCACTGAAGCTTTCTTT
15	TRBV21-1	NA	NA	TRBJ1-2	CASSIGQGFRYGYTF	TGTGCCAGCAGCATCGGACAGGGTTTTAGATATGGCTACACCTTC
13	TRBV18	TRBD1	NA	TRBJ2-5	CASSHHRGETQYF	TGTGCCAGCTCACACCACAGGGGAGAGACCCAGTACTTC
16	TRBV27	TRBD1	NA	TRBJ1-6	CASRTLTGTVNSPLHF	TGTGCCAGCAGAACCCTAACCGGGACAGTGAATTCACCCCTCCACTTT
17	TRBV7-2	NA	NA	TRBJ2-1	CASSLVGGTLTYNEQFF	TGTGCCAGCAGCTTAGTAGGCGGGACCCTCACCTACAATGAGCAGTTCTTC
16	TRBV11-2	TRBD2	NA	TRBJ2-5	CASSLSSGGGQETQYF	TGTGCCAGCAGCTTATCTAGCGGGGGGGGCCAAGAGACCCAGTACTTC
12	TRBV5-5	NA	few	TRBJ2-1	CASSRDIDEQFF	TGTGCCAGCAGCCGGGACATCGATGAGCAGTTCTTC
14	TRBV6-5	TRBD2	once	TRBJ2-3	CASREGLAVDTQYF	TGTGCCAGCAGGGAGGGACTAGCGGTGGATACGCAGTATTTT
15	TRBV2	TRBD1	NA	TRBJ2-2	CASSSTGVNTGELFF	TGTGCCAGCAGCTCGACAGGGGTCAACACCGGGGAGCTGTTTTTT
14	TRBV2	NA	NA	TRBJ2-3	CASSGGSFTDTQYF	TGTGCCAGCAGTGGAGGTTCTTTCACAGATACGCAGTATTTT
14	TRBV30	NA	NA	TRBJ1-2	CAWSPLQGYYGYTF	TGTGCCTGGAGCCCCCTCCAGGGTTACTATGGCTACACCTTC
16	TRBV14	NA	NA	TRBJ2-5	CASSRTPDREVETQYF	TGTGCCAGCAGCCGAACACCCGACAGGGAGGTAGAGACCCAGTACTTC
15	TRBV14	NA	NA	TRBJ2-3	CASSRVGLTSNTQYF	TGTGCCAGCAGCCGGGTGGGGTTGACTAGTAATACGCAGTATTTT
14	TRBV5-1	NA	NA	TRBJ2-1	CASSLGSSYNEQFF	TGCGCCAGCAGCTTGGGTAGTTCCTACAATGAGCAGTTCTTC
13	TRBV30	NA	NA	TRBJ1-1	CAWSAGAGTEAFF	TGTGCCTGGTCAGCAGGGGCAGGGACTGAAGCTTTCTTT
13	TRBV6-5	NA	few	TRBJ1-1	CASSFRTVTEAFF	TGTGCCAGCAGTTTCAGAACAGTGACTGAAGCTTTCTTT
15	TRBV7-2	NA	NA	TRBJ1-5	CASSPDTGRAQPQHF	TGTGCCAGCAGCCCGGATACAGGGAGGGCCCAGCCCCAGCATTTT
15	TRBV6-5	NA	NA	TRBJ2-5	CASSYSNLGGETQYF	TGTGCCAGCAGTTACTCGAATCTTGGGGGGGAGACCCAGTACTTC
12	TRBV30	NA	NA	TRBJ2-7	CALGRGGGEQYF	TGTGCCTTGGGGCGAGGGGGGGGCGAGCAGTACTTC
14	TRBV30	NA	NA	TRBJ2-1	CAWKPVSSYNEQFF	TGTGCCTGGAAACCAGTTTCCTCCTACAATGAGCAGTTCTTC
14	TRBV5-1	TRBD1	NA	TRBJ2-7	CASSGTGPTYEQYF	TGCGCCAGCAGCGGGACAGGGCCAACCTACGAGCAGTACTTC
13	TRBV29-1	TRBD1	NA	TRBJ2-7	CSVAGRGTYEQYF	TGCAGCGTTGCGGGCAGGGGGACCTACGAGCAGTACTTC
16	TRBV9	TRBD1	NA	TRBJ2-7	CASSRDPGTAPYEQYF	TGTGCCAGCAGCAGGGATCCCGGGACAGCCCCCTACGAGCAGTACTTC
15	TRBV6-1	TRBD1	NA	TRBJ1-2	CASSQRDSRSYGYTF	TGTGCCAGCAGTCAACGGGACAGCCGTTCCTATGGCTACACCTTC
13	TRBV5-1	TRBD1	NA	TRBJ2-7	CASRTGSSYEQYF	TGCGCCAGTCGGACAGGGAGTTCCTACGAGCAGTACTTC
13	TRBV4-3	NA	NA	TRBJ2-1	CASSQESVNEQFF	TGCGCCAGCAGCCAAGAGAGCGTGAATGAGCAGTTCTTC
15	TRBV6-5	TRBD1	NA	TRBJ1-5	CASKKGQGAGQPQHF	TGTGCCAGCAAAAAGGGCCAGGGGGCAGGACAGCCCCAGCATTTT
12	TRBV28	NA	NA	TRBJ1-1	CASSLRVTEAFF	TGTGCCAGCAGTCTCAGGGTAACTGAAGCTTTCTTT